One and the same sample provided the 30 T cell receptor beta chains below, sequenced in a study of cytomegalovirus exposure and HLA in healthy donors. Use of 60 Vbeta and 13 Jbeta primers characterized the PCR. Clones were sequenced by immunoSEQ multiplex PCR, and TCRdb holds only the in-frame ones, with some missing. The data show under 150,000 clones, 70% to 85% seen once. Sequencing used PBMCs. All receptors derive from a boy under 18 in good health and CMV-seronegative.

The rearrangement uses TRBV4-1 and TRBJ1-2; no firm D call. Germline V gene sequence: CDR1 MGHRA, CDR2 YSYEKL. V was shortened by 10 bases and J by 1 base, with 10 bases between the two germline ends. This CDR3 spans 12 amino acids. CDR3 in amino acids: CATSDNNYGYTF. DNA for the CDR3: TGCGCCACCTCCGACAATAACTATGGCTACACCTTC.

In its sample, this clone was seen a few times. Here the CDR3 DNA reads TGTGCCAGCAGCTTGGTGGGACAGGCAAACTATGGCTACACCTTC. Protein sequence: CASSLVGQANYGYTF. J is TRBJ1-2 and V is TRBV5-6, with 8 bases aligning to TRBD1. V lost 0 bases, J lost 2 bases, and 3 bases stayed unmatched. The germline CDR1 and CDR2 sequences are SGHDT and YYEEEE. This CDR3 has 15 amino acids.

V usage is TRBV12-5 and J usage is TRBJ2-7; no reliable D call. Germline V gene lookup returns CDR1 LGHNT and CDR2 FRNRAP. Trimming removed 0 bases at V and 5 bases at J, with 5 bases between. This CDR3 has 12 amino acids. In DNA form, the CDR3 reads TGTGCTAGTGGTTTGGTTCTCCACGAGCAGTACTTC. This gives the protein CASGLVLHEQYF.

V is TRBV11-2 and J is TRBJ2-7, with D perhaps TRBD1 (6 bases). Trimming left V 3 bases short and J 6 bases short, with 18 bases between. Germline V gene lookup returns CDR1 SGHAT and CDR2 FQNNGV. The CDR3 totals 15 residues. The CDR3 spells CASSFTGYEGAEQYF. CDR3 bases: TGTGCCAGCAGCTTTACAGGGTATGAGGGTGCCGAGCAGTACTTC.

The rearrangement joins TRBV10-3 to TRBJ1-1; weak D call: TRBD1 (5 bases). Per germline, CDR1 ENHRY and CDR2 SYGVKD. Trimming cost V 9 bases and J 6 bases, with 14 bases left between them. The CDR3 is 12 amino acids. CDR3 sequence (DNA): TGTGCCATGTCTTCTGGGGGGGCTGAAGCTTTCTTT. It encodes CAMSSGGAEAFF.

The J gene is TRBJ1-3, the V gene TRBV4-1; 7 bases map to TRBD1. CDR1 is MGHRA and CDR2 is YSYEKL in the germline V gene. This CDR3 is 17 amino acids long. The ends lost 2 bases at V and 4 bases at J; junction bases unmatched: 11. This chain's CDR3 is CASSQTPAGGMGNTIYF. The CDR3 DNA sequence: TGCGCCAGCAGCCAAACCCCGGCAGGGGGGATGGGAAACACCATATATTTT.

The V and J genes are TRBV13 and TRBJ2-6; 8 positions agree with TRBD1. The CDR3 runs 18 residues. Germline-derived CDR1 and CDR2 are PRHDT and FYEKMQ (reference sequence). V shed 4 bases, J shed 1 base, and the junction held 9 bases outside the gene matches. The CDR3 loop reads CASSSLRTGPSGANVLTF. CDR3 nucleotides: TGTGCCAGCAGCTCACTGAGGACAGGGCCTTCTGGGGCCAACGTCCTGACTTTC. The full variable domain, its missing parts supplied by reference TRBV13 and TRBJ2-6, is AAGVIQSPRHLIKEKRETATLKCYPIPRHDTVYWYQQGPGQDPQFLISFYEKMQSDKGSIPDRFSAQQFSDYHSELNMSSLELGDSALYFCASSSLRTGPSGANVLTFGAGSRLTVL.

The chain employs TRBV6-5 and TRBJ2-7; 7 bases align to TRBD2. The ends lost 2 bases at V and 2 bases at J; junction bases unmatched: 6. Germline V gene lookup returns CDR1 MNHEY and CDR2 SVGAGI. CDR3 length equals 15 residues. DNA for the CDR3: TGTGCCAGCAGTTACCGACGGGGGGAGACCTACGAGCAGTACTTC. This sequence encodes CASSYRRGETYEQYF.

V is TRBV7-9 and J is TRBJ2-7; D may be TRBD2 (5 bases). Germline CDR1 SEHNR, CDR2 FQNEAQ (reference sequence). V gave up 5 bases and J gave up 3 bases, with 14 bases separating them. The CDR3 totals 14 residues. The CDR3 protein is CASSPDGLNYEQYF. CDR3 in DNA: TGTGCCAGCAGCCCTGATGGACTGAACTACGAGCAGTACTTC.

The gene calls are TRBV5-1 and TRBJ1-3, with a weak D call TRBD1 (5 bases). The CDR3 covers 16 residues. In germline, CDR1 is SGHRS, CDR2 YFSETQ. The germline V and J ends were trimmed by 4 bases and 4 bases, with 18 bases remaining between them. CDR3 bases: TGCGCCAGCAGCAGAACTGACATAACAGGCGGAAACACCATATATTTT. It specifies CASSRTDITGGNTIYF.

This chain joins TRBV7-2 and TRBJ2-1; TRBD1 agrees at 12 bases. This CDR3 has 16 amino acids. Trimming at V came to 7 bases and at J to 9 bases, leaving 13 bases not matched to a gene. Germline CDR1 reads SGHTA; CDR2 reads FQGNSA. The CDR3 sequence is CASITPRGQGAAEQFF. The CDR3 bases are TGTGCCAGCATCACCCCTAGGGGACAGGGGGCAGCTGAGCAGTTCTTC.

The chain combines TRBV27 with TRBJ2-1; 7 bases align to TRBD2. The ends lost 4 bases at V and 5 bases at J; junction bases unmatched: 8. Germline V gives CDR1 MNHEY, CDR2 SMNVEV (reference sequence). The length of the CDR3 is 15 residues. The CDR3 coding sequence is TGTGCCAGCAGTTCCGGGACTACCTACAACAATGAGCAGTTCTTC. It is translated as CASSSGTTYNNEQFF.

The V gene is TRBV19, the J gene TRBJ2-1, with 9 nucleotides matching TRBD2. V lost 3 bases to trimming and J lost 8 bases; unmatched junction nucleotides: 11. CDR3 length equals 16 residues. Germline values: CDR1 LNHDA, CDR2 SQIVND (reference sequence). CDR3: CASSINEAGGMDEQFF. The CDR3 coding sequence is TGTGCCAGTAGTATCAACGAGGCGGGAGGGATGGATGAGCAGTTCTTC.

The chain carries TRBV5-1 and TRBJ1-4, with 9 bases aligning to TRBD1. Per germline, CDR1 SGHRS and CDR2 YFSETQ. The CDR3 totals 13 residues. V was pared by 7 bases and J by 6 bases, with 4 bases of the junction left unmatched. The CDR3, as DNA: TGCGCCAGCGGGACAGGGACCGATGAAAAACTGTTTTTT. Its translation is CASGTGTDEKLFF.

This clone was observed a single time. The chain links TRBV2 to TRBJ2-5, with TRBD2 matching 7 bases. V shed 4 bases and J 2 bases; nucleotides not matched to a gene: 1. CDR3 length equals 13 residues. Germline CDR1 and CDR2: SNHLY and FYNNEI. Here the CDR3 reads CASSASGQETQYF. In nucleotides, the CDR3 is TGTGCCAGCAGTGCTAGCGGACAAGAGACCCAGTACTTC.

CDR3 in amino acids: CASSQDRSGSARNEQFF. CDR3 nucleotides: TGCGCCAGCAGCCAAGATCGCAGCGGGAGTGCAAGGAATGAGCAGTTCTTC. The chain combines TRBV4-1 with TRBJ2-1; 8 bases map to TRBD2. This CDR3 is built from 17 residues. Germline V gene sequence: CDR1 MGHRA, CDR2 YSYEKL. The J segment lost 7 bases and the V segment lost 0 bases, leaving 11 bases of the junction unmatched.

The V gene is TRBV4-1, the J gene TRBJ2-1, with D unresolved. Trimming removed 0 bases at V and 8 bases at J, with 11 bases between. The CDR3 loop spans 14 amino acids. The germline CDR1 and CDR2 sequences are MGHRA and YSYEKL. For the CDR3, the DNA is TGCGCCAGCAGCCAAGATCGGAGCAACCATGAGCAGTTCTTC. Encoded protein: CASSQDRSNHEQFF.

About this clone: At one boundary the junction diverges from the germline segment, which might be a read error. V and J are TRBV7-9 and TRBJ1-4, with 7 nucleotides matching TRBD1. The CDR3 runs to 17 residues. Germline V CDR1 and CDR2: SEHNR, FQNEAQ (reference sequence). For the CDR3, the DNA is TGTTCCAGCAGCTCCGGGACAGATTTTGGGGCTAATGAAAAACTGTTTTTT. As protein: CSSSSGTDFGANEKLFF.

This clone was counted a single time. The CDR3 bases are TGTGCCAGCAGTTTCATTGGCTACACCTTC. Encoded protein: CASSFIGYTF. The chain is built from TRBV28 and TRBJ1-2, with D unclear. Trimming left V 3 bases short and J 7 bases short, with 3 bases between. The CDR3 runs 10 residues. Germline V gene data show CDR1 as MDHEN and CDR2 as SYDVKM.

The V call is TRBV30, the J call TRBJ2-5; 8 nucleotides line up with TRBD1. Germline-derived CDR1 and CDR2 are GTSNPN and SVGIG (reference sequence). J was trimmed by 5 bases and V by 1 base; bases with no gene match: 12. The length of the CDR3 is 16 residues. The CDR3 DNA follows: TGTGCCTGGAGTGCCCAGGGGGCTCAGGAGTTTGAGACCCAGTACTTC. It is translated as CAWSAQGAQEFETQYF.

The V and J genes are TRBV19 and TRBJ1-5, with 8 bases identical to TRBD1. The V segment lost 5 bases and the J segment 0 bases; nucleotides outside the gene matches: 6. The CDR3 has 16 residues. Germline assignment: CDR1 LNHDA and CDR2 SQIVND (reference sequence). As DNA, the CDR3 is TGTGCCAGTAGTGTCGGACAGGGCCATAGCAATCAGCCCCAGCATTTT. This codes for CASSVGQGHSNQPQHF.

A single count supports this clone. The chain recombines TRBV30 with TRBJ2-7; 7 nucleotides align to TRBD2. The CDR3 has 14 residues. J lost 5 bases, V lost 2 bases, and 9 bases had no gene match. The V gene's germline CDR1 is GTSNPN and CDR2 SVGIG (reference sequence). CDR3 DNA sequence: TGTGCCTGGAGTTGGGTGGGAGGGCCCCACGAGCAGTACTTC. Translation: CAWSWVGGPHEQYF.

This chain joins TRBV18 and TRBJ1-4; D uncertain. The CDR3 is 16 residues long. CDR1 KGHSH and CDR2 LQKENI come from the germline V gene. Between the trimmed V and J ends, which lost 2 bases and 0 bases, there was a span of 10 bases. The CDR3 nucleotides are TGTGCCAGCTCACCAGGGAGTCCAGCAACTAATGAAAAACTGTTTTTT. Encoded protein: CASSPGSPATNEKLFF.

J is TRBJ2-7 and V is TRBV27, with 8 bases fitting TRBD1. From germline, CDR1 is MNHEY and CDR2 SMNVEV (reference sequence). J gave up 5 bases and V 5 bases, and 11 bases lay outside the gene matches. The CDR3 totals 15 residues. The CDR3 DNA sequence: TGTGCCAGCAGTCCTAACCGGGACAGGAAACACGAGCAGTACTTC. This codes for CASSPNRDRKHEQYF.

This chain uses TRBV4-3 with TRBJ2-7, with 8 nucleotides matching TRBD2. Germline V gene sequence: CDR1 LGHNA, CDR2 YSLEER. The V segment lost 7 bases and the J segment 4 bases; nucleotides outside the gene matches: 12. CDR3 length equals 15 residues. CDR3 protein: CASTSSGSFRYEQYF. CDR3 nucleotide sequence: TGCGCCAGCACCTCGAGCGGGAGTTTTAGGTACGAGCAGTACTTC.

To note about this clone: The same CDR3 can be traced to other DNA sequences in this sample. The V and J genes are TRBV29-1 and TRBJ2-7, with D possibly TRBD2 on 5 matching bases. Per the germline V gene, CDR1 is SQVTM and CDR2 is ANQGSEA. The CDR3 is 10 residues long. With 6 bases removed from V and 3 bases from J, the gap between germline ends came to 6 bases. CDR3 region: CSVGDYEQYF. CDR3 bases: TGCAGCGTCGGGGACTACGAGCAGTACTTC.

The V call is TRBV7-9, the J call TRBJ2-2; D is unresolved. This CDR3 contains 14 residues. In germline, CDR1 is SEHNR, CDR2 FQNEAQ (reference sequence). The V end was cut by 5 bases, the J end by 4 bases, with 11 bases between. CDR3 sequence reads: CASSHPSGTGELFF. For the CDR3, the DNA is TGTGCCAGCAGCCACCCCTCCGGCACCGGGGAGCTGTTTTTT.

Concerning this clone: Distinct nucleotide sequences in the sample also encode this CDR3. The chain links TRBV5-1 to TRBJ2-7; 11 bases fit TRBD2. Losses at the gene ends were 4 bases for V and 2 bases for J; bases not matched to a gene: 5. This CDR3 spans 15 amino acids. Germline CDR1 is SGHRS and CDR2 is YFSETQ. The CDR3: CASSPGTSGTYEQYF. The CDR3 DNA reads TGCGCCAGCAGCCCCGGGACTAGCGGAACCTACGAGCAGTACTTC.

The V gene is TRBV19, the J gene TRBJ1-1, with a weak D call TRBD1 (5 bases). CDR3 length: 14 amino acids. Germline loops: CDR1 LNHDA, CDR2 SQIVND (reference sequence). V shed 6 bases and J shed 4 bases, with 15 bases lying between them. The CDR3 bases are TGTGCCAGTAGCACTCAGGGCCCCCCCACTGAAGCTTTCTTT. Its translation: CASSTQGPPTEAFF.

The gene calls are TRBV13 and TRBJ2-1, with D possibly matching TRBD2 (5 bases). CDR3 length: 14 amino acids. The V and J ends lost 0 bases and 8 bases respectively, with 11 bases between them. CDR1 and CDR2 from the germline V gene are PRHDT and FYEKMQ (reference sequence). The CDR3 bases are TGTGCCAGCAGCTTAGGGGACTTAGCCTATGAGCAGTTCTTC. Translation gives CASSLGDLAYEQFF.